What follows is one TCR beta chain and its context. Its antigen is undetermined. The V segment lost 1 base and the J segment 5 bases; nucleotides outside the gene matches: 2. This CDR3 region has 14 residues. The germline CDR1 and CDR2 sequences are SNHLY and FYNNEI. This sample is drawn from a study of PD-1 blockade in classical Hodgkin lymphoma. Whole-study results and caveats: Relapsed/refractory patients reportedly had lower baseline diversity than newly diagnosed patients.

Every patient relapsed after autologous stem cell transplantation, and brentuximab vedotin exposure varied. Complete response, partial response or progressive disease constituted the best responses recorded. Data came from immunoSEQ multiplex PCR; TCRdb stores just in-frame clones and leaves some out. The profile covers tens of thousands of clones, with approximately 64% appearing a single time and 2.5% to 3.5% taken by the ten largest. The material was peripheral blood mononuclear cells (PBMCs), obtained at baseline. The rearrangement uses TRBV2 and TRBJ2-5; 9 bases line up with TRBD2. This receptor was identified in a human donor with classical Hodgkin lymphoma. Here the CDR3 reads CASSEGTSVETQYF. For the CDR3, the DNA is TGTGCCAGCAGTGAAGGGACTAGCGTGGAGACCCAGTACTTC. Full variable domain (remainder filled in from reference TRBV2 and TRBJ2-5): EPEVTQTPSHQVTQMGQEVILRCVPISNHLYFYWYRQILGQKVEFLVSFYNNEISEKSEIFDDQFSVERPDGSNFTLKIRSTKLEDSAMYFCASSEGTSVETQYFGPGTRLLVL.